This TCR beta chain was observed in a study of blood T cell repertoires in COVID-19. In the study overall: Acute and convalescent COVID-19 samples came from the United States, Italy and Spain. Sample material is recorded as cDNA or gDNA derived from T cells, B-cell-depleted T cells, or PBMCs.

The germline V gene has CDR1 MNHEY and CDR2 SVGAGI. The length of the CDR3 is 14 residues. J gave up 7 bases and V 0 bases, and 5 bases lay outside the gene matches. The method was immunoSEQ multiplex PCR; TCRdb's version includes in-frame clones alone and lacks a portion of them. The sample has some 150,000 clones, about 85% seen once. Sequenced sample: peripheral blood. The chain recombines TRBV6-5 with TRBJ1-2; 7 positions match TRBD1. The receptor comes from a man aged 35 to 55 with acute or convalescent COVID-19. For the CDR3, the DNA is TGTGCCAGCAGTTACTCGGGGACAGCTATTGGCTACACCTTC. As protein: CASSYSGTAIGYTF.